This record looks at one TCR beta chain sequence and its context. Produced via immunoSEQ multiplex PCR; TCRdb's table is partial and in-frame only. The sample lists 250,000 or so clones; about 85% were seen once. These data originate in a study of blood T cell repertoires in COVID-19. This CDR3 is 15 amino acids long. The germline CDR1 and CDR2 sequences are MDHEN and SYDVKM. With 6 bases removed from V and 5 bases from J, the gap between germline ends came to 17 bases. Participant-reported clinical history was the basis for cohort assignment. The chain employs TRBV28 and TRBJ2-1; D is possibly TRBD2 (6 bases). The sequenced sample was PBMCs or T cells enriched from blood (not recorded which). This clonotype originated in a man aged 25 to 45 who had recovered from COVID-19. This CDR3 reads CASSRWDSINNEQFF. CDR3 nucleotides: TGTGCCAGCAGCAGATGGGACTCAATTAACAATGAGCAGTTCTTC.